Shown below are 21 T cell receptor beta chains from a single sample sequenced in a study of blood T cell repertoires in COVID-19. Repertoires were generated with immunoSEQ multiplex PCR, while TCRdb's copy carries only in-frame clones and drops some. The repertoire has about 120,000 clones, approximately 83% of them found once; the top ten carry around 6.3%. Sequencing used peripheral blood. Receptors were obtained from a man older than 75 with active or convalescent COVID-19.

The CDR3 region has the DNA TGTGCCAGCAGTTTGGGACAGGGATGGGAGACCCAGTACTTC. This translates into CASSLGQGWETQYF. J is TRBJ2-5 and V is TRBV6-5, with TRBD1 identical over 9 bases. Per the germline V gene, CDR1 is MNHEY and CDR2 is SVGAGI. The V gene end was trimmed by 4 bases and the J gene end by 5 bases; junction bases not matched to a gene: 5. The CDR3 loop spans 14 amino acids.

The gene calls are TRBV12-3 or TRBV12-4 and TRBJ2-1, with D possibly being TRBD1 (5 bases). This CDR3 has 13 residues. V lost 6 bases and J 3 bases, leaving 9 bases between the germline ends. CDR3 region: CASSRDSYNEQFF. CDR3 bases: TGTGCCAGCAGCCGCGACAGCTACAATGAGCAGTTCTTC.

This clone was detected once. V and J are TRBV4-1 and TRBJ1-1; TRBD1 matches 7 bases. This CDR3 spans 17 amino acids. The ends lost 1 base at V and 2 bases at J; junction bases unmatched: 10. Germline CDR1 MGHRA, CDR2 YSYEKL. CDR3 loop: CASSQAGQGVGNTEAFF. Written as DNA, the CDR3 is TGCGCCAGCAGCCAAGCTGGTCAGGGGGTGGGCAACACTGAAGCTTTCTTT.

V and J are TRBV10-3 and TRBJ2-6; D unclear. This CDR3 is 16 amino acids long. The germline V and J ends were trimmed by 3 bases and 0 bases, with 9 bases remaining between them. Germline-derived CDR1 and CDR2 are ENHRY and SYGVKD. The CDR3 loop reads CAISDRVSSGANVLTF. Here the CDR3 DNA reads TGTGCCATCAGTGACCGGGTGAGCTCTGGGGCCAACGTCCTGACTTTC.

The CDR3 here is CAWTGGRGTYNEQFF. The CDR3 DNA sequence: TGTGCCTGGACAGGAGGGAGGGGGACTTACAATGAGCAGTTCTTC. V usage is TRBV30 and J usage is TRBJ2-1; TRBD2 is a possible D gene (7 bases). The CDR3 is made up of 15 amino acids. With 4 bases removed from V and 4 bases from J, the gap between germline ends came to 17 bases. The germline gives CDR1 GTSNPN, CDR2 SVGIG (reference sequence). Complete variable domain (other parts from reference TRBV30 and TRBJ2-1): SQTIHQWPATLVQPVGSPLSLECTVEGTSNPNLYWYRQAAGRGLQLLFYSVGIGQISSEVPQNLSASRPQDRQFILSSKKLLLSDSGFYLCAWTGGRGTYNEQFFGPGTRLTVL.

J is TRBJ1-5 and V is TRBV19; D might be TRBD1 (6 bases). The CDR3 is 13 amino acids. Deletions cut 6 bases from V and 7 bases from J, with 13 bases between. CDR1 and CDR2 (germline): LNHDA, SQIVND (reference sequence). The CDR3 sequence is CASSQGLGQPQHF. CDR3 bases: TGTGCCAGTAGCCAGGGGTTGGGGCAGCCCCAGCATTTT.

The chain combines TRBV3-1 (or the pseudogene TRBV3-2) with TRBJ1-4; tentatively, D is TRBD1 (5 bases). CDR3 length: 15 amino acids. V lost 6 bases, J lost 4 bases, and 15 bases lay in between. CDR1 and CDR2 (germline): LGHDT, YNNKEL (reference sequence). CDR3 in amino acids: CASRRRTGDNEKLFF. DNA for the CDR3: TGTGCCAGCAGGCGCAGAACGGGGGATAATGAAAAACTGTTTTTT.

The table lists this clone with a count of one. The CDR3 nucleotides are TGTGCCAGTAGCCGGACAGGGCCGAGGGAGCAGTACTTC. It translates to CASSRTGPREQYF. This chain connects TRBV19 to TRBJ2-7; 8 bases are a match to TRBD1. The junction had 8 bases not matched to a gene; V was cut back by 6 bases and J by 7 bases. This CDR3 contains 13 residues. Per germline, CDR1 LNHDA and CDR2 SQIVND (reference sequence).

This clone appeared a few times. The J gene is TRBJ1-5, the V gene TRBV28; TRBD1 is a possible D gene (5 bases). Per the germline V gene, CDR1 is MDHEN and CDR2 is SYDVKM. The V gene lost 5 bases and the J gene lost 7 bases, with 9 bases spanning the gap. This CDR3 is built from 12 residues. CDR3 protein: CASSTRQQPQHF. The DNA for the CDR3 is TGTGCCAGCAGTACCCGACAGCAGCCCCAGCATTTT.

The genes are TRBV4-1 and TRBJ2-3, with D unresolved. Trimming took off 5 bases at V and 6 bases at J, with 9 bases between the two ends. This CDR3 is 12 amino acids long. The germline CDR1 and CDR2 sequences are MGHRA and YSYEKL. CDR3 in amino acids: CASSNEADTQYF. The DNA for the CDR3 is TGCGCCAGCAGCAATGAGGCGGATACGCAGTATTTT.

V is TRBV7-9 and J is TRBJ2-7; D is perhaps TRBD2 (6 bases). Germline loops: CDR1 SEHNR, CDR2 FQNEAQ (reference sequence). The CDR3 runs to 16 residues. V was clipped by 5 bases and J by 2 bases, with 19 bases between them. CDR3 DNA sequence: TGTGCCAGCAGCCATAGGCAAGGTGGGGGGACCTACGAGCAGTACTTC. Protein: CASSHRQGGGTYEQYF.

This chain connects TRBV5-1 to TRBJ1-4, with 8 bases identical to TRBD1. The V gene end was trimmed by 2 bases and the J gene end by 6 bases; junction bases not matched to a gene: 18. Germline CDR1 is SGHRS and CDR2 is YFSETQ. This CDR3 region has 19 residues. CDR3 DNA: TGCGCCAGCAGCTTAACCGGGACAGGATTTTGGGGCGGGGATGAAAAACTGTTTTTT. Protein sequence: CASSLTGTGFWGGDEKLFF.

The V and J genes are TRBV5-6 and TRBJ1-1, with 7 positions matching TRBD1. In germline, CDR1 is SGHDT, CDR2 YYEEEE. The trim removed 4 bases at V and 4 bases at J, leaving 7 bases unmatched. The CDR3 has 14 residues. CDR3 residues: CASSPGGESTEAFF. CDR3 nucleotides: TGTGCCAGCAGCCCAGGGGGAGAGAGCACTGAAGCTTTCTTT.

The genes are TRBV10-3 and TRBJ1-6, with 10 bases matching TRBD1. Losses at the gene ends were 6 bases for V and 7 bases for J; bases not matched to a gene: 6. CDR1 and CDR2 from the germline V gene are ENHRY and SYGVKD. CDR3 length: 15 residues. The CDR3 is CAIRDRDRGNSPLHF. As DNA, the CDR3 is TGTGCCATCAGGGACCGGGACAGGGGAAATTCACCCCTCCACTTT.

The chain uses TRBV10-3 and TRBJ2-7, with 9 nucleotides matching TRBD1. The germline V gene encodes CDR1 ENHRY and CDR2 SYGVKD. V shed 8 bases, J shed 5 bases, and the junction held 7 bases outside the gene matches. The CDR3 loop spans 13 amino acids. The CDR3 coding sequence is TGTGCCATCGGGGGACAGGGTTTACACGAGCAGTACTTC. Translating it yields CAIGGQGLHEQYF.

CDR3 nucleotides: TGTGCCAGCAGCAGGCCCCCCCGAGGGCAGTATTTT. Protein: CASSRPPRGQYF. The chain combines TRBV13 with TRBJ2-3; D is unclear. Germline loops: CDR1 PRHDT, CDR2 FYEKMQ (reference sequence). This CDR3 is built from 12 residues. V was pared by 5 bases and J by 11 bases, with 14 bases between.

The chain has TRBV6-6 and TRBJ1-5; 7 bases fit TRBD1. V trimming: 5 bases; J trimming: 7 bases; junction bases outside the gene matches: 5. This CDR3 contains 13 residues. Germline V gene sequence: CDR1 MNHNY, CDR2 SVGAGI (reference sequence). CDR3 sequence reads: CASSETGSQPQHF. DNA of the CDR3: TGTGCCAGCAGTGAGACAGGGTCCCAGCCCCAGCATTTT.

This chain joins TRBV30 and TRBJ1-3; D uncertain. Trimming removed 1 base at V and 0 bases at J, with 7 bases between. The germline V gene has CDR1 GTSNPN and CDR2 SVGIG (reference sequence). The CDR3 has 14 residues. The CDR3 sequence: CAWSEQLSGNTIYF. The CDR3 nucleotides read TGTGCCTGGAGTGAACAGCTCTCTGGAAACACCATATATTTT. The full variable domain, rest sourced from reference TRBV30 and TRBJ1-3, is SQTIHQWPATLVQPVGSPLSLECTVEGTSNPNLYWYRQAAGRGLQLLFYSVGIGQISSEVPQNLSASRPQDRQFILSSKKLLLSDSGFYLCAWSEQLSGNTIYFGEGSWLTVV.

This chain uses TRBV7-8 with TRBJ2-7; 7 nucleotides match TRBD2. The germline V gene encodes CDR1 SGHVS and CDR2 FQNEAQ. Trimming removed 3 bases from V and 2 bases from J; junction bases left unmatched: 7. The length of the CDR3 is 15 residues. CDR3 nucleotides: TGTGCCAGCAGCTTTGACGGGAGGTTAACCTACGAGCAGTACTTC. Encoded protein: CASSFDGRLTYEQYF.

The rearrangement uses TRBV6-1 and TRBJ2-1, with TRBD2 identical over 7 bases. Germline loops: CDR1 MNHNS, CDR2 SASEGT. J lost 0 bases, V lost 4 bases, and 9 bases had no gene match. The CDR3 covers 17 residues. The CDR3 DNA reads TGTGCCAGCAGTGTTCTACGGGGGGTAAGCTCCTACAATGAGCAGTTCTTC. Amino acids: CASSVLRGVSSYNEQFF.

V is TRBV5-1 and J is TRBJ1-2, with D unclear. The V and J ends lost 4 bases and 1 base respectively, with 8 bases between them. The CDR3 spans 13 residues. Germline V lookup: CDR1 SGHRS, CDR2 YFSETQ. The CDR3 bases are TGCGCCAGCAGCGAGTCTGTTAACTATGGCTACACCTTC. Its translation is CASSESVNYGYTF.